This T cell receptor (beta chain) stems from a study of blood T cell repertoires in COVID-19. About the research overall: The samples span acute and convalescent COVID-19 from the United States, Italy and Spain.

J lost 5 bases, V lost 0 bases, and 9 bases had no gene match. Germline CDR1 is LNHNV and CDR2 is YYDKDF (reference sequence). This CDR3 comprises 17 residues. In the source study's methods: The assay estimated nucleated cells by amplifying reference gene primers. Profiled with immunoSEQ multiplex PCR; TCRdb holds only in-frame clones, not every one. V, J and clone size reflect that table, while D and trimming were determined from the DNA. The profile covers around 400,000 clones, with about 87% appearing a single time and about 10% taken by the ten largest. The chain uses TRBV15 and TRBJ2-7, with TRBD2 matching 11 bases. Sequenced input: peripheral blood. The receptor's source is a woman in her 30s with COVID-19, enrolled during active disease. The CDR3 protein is CATSRDPTSGRAHEQYF. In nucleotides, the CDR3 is TGTGCCACCAGCAGAGATCCTACTAGCGGGAGAGCCCACGAGCAGTACTTC.